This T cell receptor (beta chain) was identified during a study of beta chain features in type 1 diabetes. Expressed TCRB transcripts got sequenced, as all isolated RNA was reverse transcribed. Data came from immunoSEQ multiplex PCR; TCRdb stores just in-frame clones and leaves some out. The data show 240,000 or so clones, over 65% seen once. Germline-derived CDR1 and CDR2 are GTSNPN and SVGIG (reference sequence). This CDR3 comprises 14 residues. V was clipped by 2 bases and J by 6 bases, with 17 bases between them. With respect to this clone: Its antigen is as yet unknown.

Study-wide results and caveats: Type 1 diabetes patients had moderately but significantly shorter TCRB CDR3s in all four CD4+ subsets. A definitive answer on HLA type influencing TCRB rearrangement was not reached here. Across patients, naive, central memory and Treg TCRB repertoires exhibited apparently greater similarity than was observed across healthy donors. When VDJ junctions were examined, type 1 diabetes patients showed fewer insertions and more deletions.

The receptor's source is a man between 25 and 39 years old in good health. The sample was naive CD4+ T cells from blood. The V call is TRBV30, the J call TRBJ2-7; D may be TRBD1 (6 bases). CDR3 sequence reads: CAWSPQGRGREQYF. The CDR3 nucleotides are TGTGCCTGGAGTCCTCAAGGCAGGGGCCGCGAGCAGTACTTC.